The 19 T cell receptor beta chains below come from one sample, sequenced in a study of blood T cell repertoires in COVID-19. TCRdb keeps only in-frame clones here, not all; method: immunoSEQ multiplex PCR. Of 45,000 to 55,000 clones in the sample, around 80% were seen once. Sequenced sample: peripheral blood. The receptors shown here come from a human donor with active or convalescent COVID-19. The donor label of this sample is uncertain.

This chain links TRBV7-2 with TRBJ2-7; D gene ambiguous. Per the germline V gene, CDR1 is SGHTA and CDR2 is FQGNSA. V lost 5 bases to trimming and J lost 7 bases, with 9 bases between them. This CDR3 has 11 amino acids. The DNA of the CDR3 is TGTGCCAGCAGCCCTATGGTTGAGCAGTACTTC. As protein: CASSPMVEQYF.

This chain connects TRBV19 to TRBJ1-1; 7 nucleotides match TRBD1. Per the germline V gene, CDR1 is LNHDA and CDR2 is SQIVND (reference sequence). The length of the CDR3 is 14 residues. V shed 4 bases and J 5 bases; nucleotides not matched to a gene: 7. The CDR3 bases are TGTGCCAGTAGTACCAGGGGGATTTGGACTGAAGCTTTCTTT. Residues: CASSTRGIWTEAFF.

The chain recombines TRBV7-2 with TRBJ2-7, with D perhaps TRBD2 (5 bases). This CDR3 region has 15 residues. Germline V lookup: CDR1 SGHTA, CDR2 FQGNSA. V was clipped by 2 bases and J by 9 bases, with 20 bases between them. The CDR3 protein is CASSLRADDPRGQYF. In nucleotides, the CDR3 is TGTGCCAGCAGCTTAAGGGCAGACGACCCACGGGGGCAGTACTTC.

The V and J genes are TRBV6-2 or TRBV6-3 and TRBJ2-7, with 9 nucleotides matching TRBD2. V was pared by 6 bases and J by 2 bases, with 8 bases of the junction left unmatched. CDR3 length: 15 amino acids. Germline CDR1 is MNHEY and CDR2 is SVGEGT. The CDR3 loop is CASSRTTSGTYEQYF. The CDR3 DNA sequence: TGTGCCAGCAGCCGCACGACTAGCGGTACCTACGAGCAGTACTTC.

The chain joins TRBV28 to TRBJ1-2, with TRBD1 identical over 9 bases. From germline, CDR1 is MDHEN and CDR2 SYDVKM. The V and J ends lost 4 bases and 7 bases, in that order; junction bases with no gene match: 4. There are 13 residues in the CDR3. The CDR3: CASSSGQGGGYTF. The DNA for the CDR3 is TGTGCCAGCAGTTCGGGACAGGGAGGTGGCTACACCTTC.

This chain connects TRBV10-3 to TRBJ2-3; D is possibly TRBD1 (6 bases). This CDR3 has 14 residues. Germline CDR1 reads ENHRY; CDR2 reads SYGVKD. V was pared by 9 bases and J by 5 bases, with 18 bases between. CDR3: CAITQQGPEDTQYF. The CDR3 bases are TGTGCCATTACGCAGCAGGGGCCAGAAGATACGCAGTATTTT.

This clone showed up just a few times. This sequence joins TRBV14 and TRBJ2-7; 7 bases match TRBD1. Germline V gives CDR1 SGHDN, CDR2 FVKESK. The V gene end was trimmed by 4 bases and the J gene end by 3 bases; junction bases not matched to a gene: 6. CDR3 length: 14 residues. The CDR3 here is CASSPGQTLYEQYF. The CDR3 DNA reads as TGTGCCAGCAGCCCGGGACAGACCCTCTACGAGCAGTACTTC.

This sequence joins TRBV27 and TRBJ2-7, with 11 bases matching TRBD2. CDR1 is MNHEY, CDR2 SMNVEV, per germline (reference sequence). Trimming removed 6 bases from V and 5 bases from J; junction bases left unmatched: 9. The CDR3 has 15 residues. The DNA for the CDR3 is TGTGCCAGCAGGGGACCGGGACTAGCGGTCCACGAGCAGTACTTC. Translation gives CASRGPGLAVHEQYF.

The J gene is TRBJ1-5, the V gene TRBV6-1, with no clear D. In germline, CDR1 is MNHNS, CDR2 SASEGT. The CDR3 is 16 amino acids. Between the trimmed V and J ends, which lost 2 bases and 0 bases, there was a span of 11 bases. The CDR3 sequence: CASSERGSSSNQPQHF. DNA for the CDR3: TGTGCCAGCAGTGAAAGAGGCTCATCTAGCAATCAGCCCCAGCATTTT.

This clone has a handful of counts. The rearrangement uses TRBV19 and TRBJ1-1; D call uncertain. This CDR3 has 14 residues. Germline values: CDR1 LNHDA, CDR2 SQIVND (reference sequence). Trimming pared 4 bases from V and 1 base from J, leaving 10 bases between. The CDR3 DNA reads as TGTGCCAGTAGTAGAGAACAGAGGAACACTGAAGCTTTCTTT. It codes for CASSREQRNTEAFF.

V gene TRBV24-1 combines with J gene TRBJ2-5, with TRBD1 identical over 9 bases. The J segment lost 6 bases and the V segment lost 5 bases, leaving 9 bases of the junction unmatched. This CDR3 comprises 15 residues. Germline V gene sequence: CDR1 KGHDR, CDR2 SFDVKD. CDR3 in amino acids: CATSAGTGLGKTQYF. The CDR3 DNA sequence: TGTGCCACCAGTGCTGGGACAGGGCTAGGGAAGACCCAGTACTTC.

V usage is TRBV6-5 and J usage is TRBJ2-2; a weak D match, TRBD2 (7 bases). Trimming left V 2 bases short and J 6 bases short, with 16 bases between. Germline CDR1 and CDR2: MNHEY and SVGAGI. The CDR3 runs 16 residues. CDR3 bases: TGTGCCAGCAGTTACCAGGGCACAGGGAGGGCCGGGGAGCTGTTTTTT. The encoded protein is CASSYQGTGRAGELFF.

The chain couples TRBV5-1 to TRBJ2-3; D unclear. Trimming shortened V by 1 base and J by 0 bases, and 9 bases separated the two germline ends. This CDR3 region has 15 residues. Germline lookup yields CDR1 SGHRS and CDR2 YFSETQ. The CDR3 nucleotides are TGCGCCAGCAGCTTGATCCGTTCTAGCACAGATACGCAGTATTTT. This codes for CASSLIRSSTDTQYF.

The rearrangement joins TRBV20-1 to TRBJ2-1; TRBD2 is a possible D gene (6 bases). The germline V gene encodes CDR1 DFQATT and CDR2 SNEGSKA (reference sequence). V was trimmed by 3 bases and J by 4 bases, leaving 13 bases between them. The CDR3 totals 14 residues. CDR3 DNA sequence: TGCAGTGCTAGTCATACGGGACTTTACAATGAGCAGTTCTTC. This codes for CSASHTGLYNEQFF.

DNA of the CDR3: TGTGCCTGGGGCCTGAACTATGGCTACACCTTC. Its translation: CAWGLNYGYTF. The J gene is TRBJ1-2, the V gene TRBV30, with unresolved D. Trimming removed 5 bases at V and 2 bases at J, with 6 bases between. Germline loops: CDR1 GTSNPN, CDR2 SVGIG (reference sequence). The CDR3 is made up of 11 amino acids.

The chain couples TRBV11-2 to TRBJ2-7; unclear D gene. The CDR3 runs to 13 residues. Trimming cost V 5 bases and J 6 bases, with 14 bases left between them. In germline, CDR1 is SGHAT, CDR2 FQNNGV. CDR3 bases: TGTGCCAGCAGCAAACTTGATACCGTCGAGCAGTACTTC. This translates into CASSKLDTVEQYF.

V and J are TRBV27 and TRBJ1-2, with D unresolved. The CDR3 runs 17 residues. In germline, CDR1 is MNHEY, CDR2 SMNVEV (reference sequence). V lost 10 bases to trimming and J lost 4 bases, with 28 bases between them. This CDR3 is CATQGGRLSGLGYGYTF. As DNA, the CDR3 is TGTGCCACCCAAGGCGGGCGACTATCCGGCTTAGGCTATGGCTACACCTTC.

The J gene is TRBJ2-3, the V gene TRBV5-1, with 8 bases matching TRBD2. After removal of 1 base from V and 0 bases from J, the junction contained 4 bases not matched to a gene. Per germline, CDR1 SGHRS and CDR2 YFSETQ. The length of the CDR3 is 16 residues. CDR3 protein: CASSLRPSGSTDTQYF. CDR3 coding DNA: TGCGCCAGCAGCTTGAGACCTAGCGGGAGCACAGATACGCAGTATTTT. The variable domain in full, completed from reference TRBV5-1 and TRBJ2-3, reads KAGVTQTPRYLIKTRGQQVTLSCSPISGHRSVSWYQQTPGQGLQFLFEYFSETQRNKGNFPGRFSGRQFSNSRSEMNVSTLELGDSALYLCASSLRPSGSTDTQYFGPGTRLTVL.

This sequence joins TRBV5-1 and TRBJ2-4; TRBD1 agrees at 7 bases. This CDR3 region has 13 residues. CDR1 is SGHRS and CDR2 is YFSETQ in the germline V gene. V lost 4 bases to trimming and J lost 9 bases; unmatched junction nucleotides: 7. The CDR3 is CASSTRQGGIQYF. The CDR3 bases are TGCGCCAGCAGCACAAGACAGGGTGGCATTCAGTACTTC.